These 27 T cell receptor beta chains came from one sample sequenced in a study of T cell repertoires in cytomegalovirus infection. For these TCRs, the target antigens are not known. In TCRdb, the reads were re-called with MiXCR into one record per CDR3 protein. The profile shows about 280,000 distinct CDR3 sequences, under 25% of them singletons. Sequences were derived from cultured PBMCs, sampled from culture after CMV antigen stimulation. The receptors shown here come from a human donor in good health (CMV status not recorded). Some clones in this sample may be carry-over from other donors' samples.

This clonotype was counted a few times. The chain employs TRBV28 and TRBJ2-6, with a possible D match to TRBD2 (6 bases). Looked up from germline, CDR1 is MDHEN and CDR2 is SYDVKM. Trimming cost V 5 bases and J 15 bases, with 20 bases left between them. This CDR3 is 14 amino acids long. The CDR3 sequence is CASSPSLDRRGLTF. The CDR3 coding sequence is TGTGCCAGCAGTCCCTCCCTTGACCGGCGGGGCCTGACTTTC.

The rearrangement links TRBV7-9 to TRBJ2-5, with D unresolved. CDR3 length: 12 residues. CDR1 is SEHNR, CDR2 FQNEAQ, per germline (reference sequence). The ends were cut back, 8 bases at V and 5 bases at J, with 12 bases in the middle. CDR3 sequence (DNA): TGTGCCAGCGGTGTCGGCTCCGAGACCCAGTACTTC. The encoded protein is CASGVGSETQYF.

This clonotype showed up just a few times. This chain joins TRBV28 and TRBJ2-3; no firm D call. This CDR3 spans 15 amino acids. Germline CDR1 and CDR2: MDHEN and SYDVKM. V was shortened by 6 bases and J by 2 bases, with 15 bases between the two germline ends. As DNA, the CDR3 is TGTGCCAGCAGCCCCCCCGCGGCTATCACAGATACGCAGTATTTT. As protein: CASSPPAAITDTQYF.

V gene TRBV19 combines with J gene TRBJ2-1; TRBD2 matches 8 bases. The germline gives CDR1 LNHDA, CDR2 SQIVND (reference sequence). The V segment lost 3 bases and the J segment 6 bases; nucleotides outside the gene matches: 10. The CDR3 has 16 amino acids. CDR3 nucleotide sequence: TGTGCCAGTAGTATCCATCAGAGCGGGAGTGGCAATGAGCAGTTCTTC. It encodes CASSIHQSGSGNEQFF.

The chain combines TRBV30 with TRBJ1-1, with D maybe TRBD1 (5 bases). Germline-derived CDR1 and CDR2 are GTSNPN and SVGIG (reference sequence). This CDR3 comprises 12 residues. V was clipped by 2 bases and J by 1 base, with 5 bases between them. CDR3 nucleotide sequence: TGTGCCTGGAGTCAGGGGAACACTGAAGCTTTCTTT. As protein: CAWSQGNTEAFF.

At least ten counts were recorded for this clonotype. V usage is TRBV10-3 and J usage is TRBJ2-1, with 9 nucleotides matching TRBD1. The V gene's germline CDR1 is ENHRY and CDR2 SYGVKD. The CDR3 extends over 15 amino acids. The V segment lost 4 bases and the J segment 4 bases; nucleotides outside the gene matches: 5. The DNA of the CDR3 is TGTGCCATCAGTGGGCCGGGACAGGGATACAATGAGCAGTTCTTC. Translation gives CAISGPGQGYNEQFF.

This clonotype was counted a few times. The rearrangement uses TRBV7-9 and TRBJ2-1, with 8 bases matching TRBD1. The CDR3 runs to 18 residues. CDR1 SEHNR and CDR2 FQNEAQ come from the germline V gene (reference sequence). Trimming at V came to 8 bases and at J to 6 bases, leaving 21 bases not matched to a gene. The CDR3 spells CASSEDREAILTSNEQFF. CDR3 bases: TGTGCCAGCTCGGAGGACAGGGAGGCGATCCTGACGTCCAATGAGCAGTTCTTC. Combining the CDR3 with reference TRBV7-9 and TRBJ2-1 gives the whole variable domain DTGVSQNPRHKITKRGQNVTFRCDPISEHNRLYWYRQTLGQGPEFLTYFQNEAQLEKSRLLSDRFSAERPKGSFSTLEIQRTEQGDSAMYLCASSEDREAILTSNEQFFGPGTRLTVL.

This clonotype was seen repeatedly, ten times or more. This chain links TRBV7-6 with TRBJ2-1; D is possibly TRBD1 (6 bases). V gave up 2 bases and J gave up 0 bases, with 11 bases separating them. The CDR3 loop spans 16 amino acids. Germline lookup yields CDR1 SGHVS and CDR2 FNYEAQ. CDR3 amino acids: CASSLTADSSYNEQFF. DNA of the CDR3: TGTGCCAGCAGCTTAACAGCGGACAGCTCCTACAATGAGCAGTTCTTC.

This rearrangement joins TRBV12-3 or TRBV12-4 to TRBJ1-1; D is undetermined. V was trimmed by 6 bases and J by 0 bases, leaving 11 bases between them. The CDR3 spans 14 residues. The CDR3 coding sequence is TGTGCCAGCAGCCCTTACTCCCTGAACACTGAAGCTTTCTTT. It specifies CASSPYSLNTEAFF.

This clonotype was counted at least ten times. The chain carries TRBV4-1 and TRBJ2-1; no reliable D call. Germline values: CDR1 MGHRA, CDR2 YSYEKL. The CDR3 runs 13 residues. V was trimmed by 1 base and J by 7 bases, leaving 8 bases between them. The CDR3 region is CASSQGLVNEQFF. The CDR3 DNA follows: TGCGCCAGCAGCCAAGGTCTCGTTAATGAGCAGTTCTTC.

The J gene is TRBJ1-1, the V gene TRBV20-1; D unclear. V was trimmed by 0 bases and J by 2 bases, leaving 10 bases between them. The CDR3 totals 14 residues. The germline gives CDR1 DFQATT, CDR2 SNEGSKA (reference sequence). This chain's CDR3 is CSARDPQSNTEAFF. The CDR3 bases are TGCAGTGCTAGAGATCCACAGTCAAACACTGAAGCTTTCTTT.

The chain employs TRBV6-5 and TRBJ2-2; 9 nucleotides agree with TRBD2. This CDR3 spans 16 amino acids. Germline values: CDR1 MNHEY, CDR2 SVGAGI. With V trimmed by 8 bases and J by 4 bases, 11 bases remained unmatched. As DNA, the CDR3 is TGTGCCAGCGCAACTCCGAGCGGGAGGCCCACCGGGGAGCTGTTTTTT. Translating gives CASATPSGRPTGELFF.

This sequence joins TRBV7-2 and TRBJ1-5, with D possibly TRBD1 on 5 matching bases. V lost 5 bases to trimming and J lost 5 bases, with 19 bases between them. Germline lookup yields CDR1 SGHTA and CDR2 FQGNSA. The CDR3 spans 16 residues. In DNA, the CDR3 is TGTGCCAGCAGCCAAGGGGCCGGGGAGGGGTATCAGCCCCAGCATTTT. It is translated as CASSQGAGEGYQPQHF.

J is TRBJ2-7 and V is TRBV28; TRBD1 is a possible D gene (6 bases). The germline V gene encodes CDR1 MDHEN and CDR2 SYDVKM. V was pared by 4 bases and J by 0 bases, with 10 bases between. The CDR3 is made up of 14 amino acids. CDR3 residues: CASSSPTGSYEQYF. The DNA for the CDR3 is TGTGCCAGCAGTTCCCCGACAGGCTCCTACGAGCAGTACTTC.

This clonotype was counted at least ten times. This chain uses TRBV6-1 with TRBJ1-2; 7 nucleotides line up with TRBD1. From germline, CDR1 is MNHNS and CDR2 SASEGT. V lost 8 bases and J lost 2; bases outside the gene matches: 5. This CDR3 is 13 amino acids long. The CDR3 nucleotides read TGTGCCAGCGAGGGACAGCAAAACTATGGCTACACCTTC. It is translated as CASEGQQNYGYTF.

The sample holds many counts of this clonotype. The CDR3 spells CASSSTGRTEAFF. The CDR3 DNA reads TGTGCCAGCAGCTCAACAGGGCGCACTGAAGCTTTCTTT. The chain is built from TRBV7-8 and TRBJ1-1, with D possibly matching TRBD1 (6 bases). CDR3 length: 13 residues. The V end was cut by 4 bases, the J end by 4 bases, with 10 bases between. The germline V gene encodes CDR1 SGHVS and CDR2 FQNEAQ.

The J gene is TRBJ2-7, the V gene TRBV4-3, with TRBD1 identical over 10 bases. Germline CDR1 reads LGHNA; CDR2 reads YSLEER. Trimming took 2 bases from V and 3 from J; bases not matched to a gene: 4. CDR3 length: 15 residues. The CDR3 loop reads CASSQTGTGVYEQYF. The DNA of the CDR3 is TGCGCCAGCAGCCAAACCGGGACAGGGGTCTACGAGCAGTACTTC.

This clonotype was seen only a few times. J is TRBJ2-5 and V is TRBV6-2 or TRBV6-3; D is unclear. Trimming shortened V by 7 bases and J by 3 bases, and 15 bases separated the two germline ends. The V gene's germline CDR1 is MNHEY and CDR2 SVGEGT. The CDR3 length is 14 residues. Written as DNA, the CDR3 is TGTGCCAGCAATAGAGGCCGACGGGAAGAGACCCAGTACTTC. Encoded protein: CASNRGRREETQYF.

The V gene is TRBV7-3, the J gene TRBJ2-1; 12 bases line up with TRBD2. The V gene's germline CDR1 is SGHTA and CDR2 FQGTGA. The length of the CDR3 is 16 residues. Trimming removed 4 bases from V and 7 bases from J; junction bases left unmatched: 8. The DNA for the CDR3 is TGTGCCAGCAGCTACAACCTAGCGGGAGGGGGGAATGAGCAGTTCTTC. Protein product: CASSYNLAGGGNEQFF.

The V and J genes are TRBV7-3 and TRBJ2-1, with 9 bases matching TRBD1. The germline V gene encodes CDR1 SGHTA and CDR2 FQGTGA. V gave up 5 bases and J gave up 4 bases; unmatched junction bases: 6. The CDR3 sequence is 15 residues long. CDR3 sequence: CASSEQGAWYNEQFF. DNA for the CDR3: TGTGCCAGCAGCGAACAGGGGGCTTGGTACAATGAGCAGTTCTTC.

This clonotype was seen a handful of times. CDR3 DNA sequence: TGTGCCAGCCGAGGGGTGAGCTCCTACAATGAGCAGTTCTTC. It yields the protein CASRGVSSYNEQFF. The gene calls are TRBV7-6 and TRBJ2-1; D assignment may be TRBD1 or TRBD2 (5 bases each). In germline, CDR1 is SGHVS, CDR2 FNYEAQ. Trimming pared 8 bases from V and 0 bases from J, leaving 11 bases between. CDR3 length equals 14 residues.

The chain is built from TRBV6-6 and TRBJ2-3; tentatively, D is TRBD2 (5 bases). The CDR3 spans 14 residues. The V and J ends lost 3 bases and 0 bases respectively, with 7 bases between them. The germline V gene has CDR1 MNHNY and CDR2 SVGAGI (reference sequence). This chain's CDR3 is CASSYPGSTDTQYF. As DNA, the CDR3 is TGTGCCAGCAGTTATCCGGGGAGCACAGATACGCAGTATTTT.

The rearrangement joins TRBV6-2 or TRBV6-3 to TRBJ2-5; 7 bases line up with TRBD2. CDR3 length: 13 residues. Germline CDR1 and CDR2: MNHEY and SVGEGT. V shed 7 bases, J shed 3 bases, and the junction held 5 bases outside the gene matches. CDR3 sequence: CASKWGGKETQYF. The CDR3 coding sequence is TGTGCCAGCAAATGGGGAGGGAAAGAGACCCAGTACTTC.

There are a few counts of this clonotype. J is TRBJ2-2 and V is TRBV27; TRBD1 matches 10 bases. Trimming removed 5 bases from V and 6 bases from J; junction bases left unmatched: 6. The germline V gene encodes CDR1 MNHEY and CDR2 SMNVEV (reference sequence). This CDR3 has 15 amino acids. CDR3 sequence reads: CASSPWTGGAGELFF. CDR3 nucleotides: TGTGCCAGCAGTCCGTGGACAGGGGGGGCCGGGGAGCTGTTTTTT.

This clonotype was counted between two and nine times. The rearrangement links TRBV18 to TRBJ2-7, with a tentative D call TRBD2 (6 bases). The CDR3 consists of 13 residues. V shed 4 bases and J shed 4 bases, with 11 bases lying between them. CDR1 is KGHSH, CDR2 LQKENI, per germline. CDR3: CASSRAGTYEQYF. In nucleotides, the CDR3 is TGTGCCAGCTCACGGGCAGGGACTTACGAGCAGTACTTC.

The chain uses TRBV6-5 and TRBJ2-7; 8 bases match TRBD1. V lost 8 bases, J lost 2 bases, and 5 bases stayed unmatched. Germline V lookup: CDR1 MNHEY, CDR2 SVGAGI. The CDR3 has 13 residues. The CDR3 nucleotides are TGTGCCAGCTTACGGACAGGGACCTACGAGCAGTACGTC. This gives the protein CASLRTGTYEQYV.

The chain employs TRBV19 and TRBJ1-2; 8 bases are shared with TRBD1. This CDR3 is 13 amino acids long. The germline CDR1 and CDR2 sequences are LNHDA and SQIVND (reference sequence). Trimming cost V 9 bases and J 8 bases; bases outside gene matches: 11. The CDR3 loop reads CASSGQGLGGYTF. The CDR3 bases are TGTGCCAGCTCTGGACAGGGATTGGGGGGCTACACCTTC.